The clone carrying this TCR beta chain showed up just a few times. Its antigen remains unidentified. The record originates from a study of cytomegalovirus exposure and HLA in healthy donors. Findings and caveats of the study: There was a cluster of highly shared sequence variants that was likely a sequencing artifact. Sequences of the TCR beta chain were said to predict the HLA-A and HLA-B alleles of most subjects accurately. A link between a missense DCLRE1C variant and TCR beta V- and J-gene trimming emerged from a later analysis.

The CDR3 is 13 amino acids. V was pared by 6 bases and J by 4 bases, with 12 bases between. The germline V gene has CDR1 MDHEN and CDR2 SYDVKM. In the PCR, 60 Vbeta and 13 Jbeta primers were used. Profiled with immunoSEQ multiplex PCR; TCRdb holds only in-frame clones, not every one. The sample lists some 130,000 clones; around 77% were seen once. Sequencing was done on a sample of PBMCs. This chain joins TRBV28 and TRBJ1-2, with D perhaps matching TRBD1 (6 bases). The receptor was derived from a woman aged 55-75 years in good health and CMV-seronegative. CDR3 sequence (DNA): TGTGCCAGCAGCTACGGACAGAGCTATGGCTACACCTTC. It codes for CASSYGQSYGYTF.